Given below is one TCR beta chain in context. This sample was included in a study of T cell changes during pregnancy in multiple sclerosis. TCRdb keeps only in-frame clones here, not all; method: immunoSEQ multiplex PCR. The sample lists tens of thousands of clones; under 95% were seen once. With 6 bases clipped from V and 5 bases from J, the junction kept 13 bases outside the gene matches. CDR3 length: 15 amino acids. Looked up from germline, CDR1 is MNHNY and CDR2 is SVGAGI (reference sequence). Here the sequenced sample was peripheral blood, taken in the first trimester of pregnancy. The chain combines TRBV6-6 with TRBJ2-7; 7 bases agree with TRBD2. This TCR was recovered from a female donor in good health, enrolled as a control in a pregnancy study. The CDR3 coding sequence is TGTGCCAGCAGCCCCGGGACTACCTCTTGGGACGAGCAGTACTTC. Protein sequence: CASSPGTTSWDEQYF.